Below are 30 T cell receptor beta chains sequenced from a single sample in a study of CD8 T cells in ankylosing spondylitis. Study-wide points: Blood of patients with ankylosing spondylitis appeared to be characterized by a TCR beta motif of about 8 highly homologous variants.

These receptors are not linked to any known antigen. TCRdb independently ran MiXCR on the 5' RACE reads; one entry per CDR3 protein. Altogether more than 500,000 distinct CDR3 sequences are present, about 5% being singletons, with the ten largest covering roughly 3.3%. The sample consisted of blood, either unsorted or a sorted T cell fraction (not recorded which). The receptors were sampled from a male donor with ankylosing spondylitis.

In its sample, this clonotype was seen many times. The chain uses TRBV7-9 and TRBJ2-2, with TRBD1 matching over 11 bases. This CDR3 contains 15 residues. Trimming cost V 5 bases and J 3 bases; bases outside gene matches: 2. Germline CDR1 and CDR2: SEHNR and FQNEAQ (reference sequence). CDR3: CASSVGQGDTGELFF. DNA of the CDR3: TGTGCCAGCAGCGTGGGACAGGGGGACACCGGGGAGCTGTTTTTT.

This clonotype was picked up many times. CDR3 nucleotides: TGTGCCAGCAGTTTTCCGGGACAGGGGATTAGCAATCAGCCCCAGCATTTT. Residues: CASSFPGQGISNQPQHF. The V gene is TRBV6-5, the J gene TRBJ1-5, with 10 nucleotides matching TRBD1. The V segment lost 4 bases and the J segment 0 bases; nucleotides outside the gene matches: 6. The length of the CDR3 is 17 residues. Germline lookup yields CDR1 MNHEY and CDR2 SVGAGI.

This clonotype was counted many times. This chain uses TRBV2 with TRBJ2-2; TRBD1 aligns across 7 bases. CDR1 SNHLY and CDR2 FYNNEI come from the germline V gene. The CDR3 has 16 amino acids. After removal of 5 bases from V and 4 bases from J, the junction contained 10 bases not matched to a gene. The CDR3 DNA follows: TGTGCCAGCAGTAAGGGGGCTCAATATGGCACCGGGGAGCTGTTTTTT. It yields the protein CASSKGAQYGTGELFF.

Ten or more counts support this clonotype. The rearrangement links TRBV20-1 to TRBJ1-2, with D unclear. In germline, CDR1 is DFQATT, CDR2 SNEGSKA (reference sequence). The CDR3 is made up of 13 amino acids. V was trimmed by 2 bases and J by 4 bases, leaving 11 bases between them. Written as DNA, the CDR3 is TGCAGTGCTAGAACTCCGTCGGGCTATGGCTACACCTTC. This encodes CSARTPSGYGYTF.

This clonotype showed up many times. The V and J genes are TRBV2 and TRBJ2-7; unclear D gene. V lost 10 bases and J 6 bases, leaving 16 bases between the germline ends. Germline V gene lookup returns CDR1 SNHLY and CDR2 FYNNEI. The CDR3 is 12 amino acids. The CDR3 sequence is CATHGSESEQYF. DNA for the CDR3: TGTGCCACGCACGGATCGGAATCCGAGCAGTACTTC.

This clonotype was observed at least ten times. The chain joins TRBV15 to TRBJ2-2; TRBD1 agrees at 7 bases. The V gene end was trimmed by 1 base and the J gene end by 8 bases; junction bases not matched to a gene: 4. Germline CDR1 and CDR2: LNHNV and YYDKDF (reference sequence). This CDR3 has 14 residues. This CDR3 reads CATSRAGGQGELFF. Here the CDR3 DNA reads TGTGCCACCAGCAGAGCAGGGGGACAAGGGGAGCTGTTTTTT.

This clonotype was seen repeatedly, ten times or more. This rearrangement joins TRBV20-1 to TRBJ2-3, with 8 bases fitting TRBD2. Germline lookup yields CDR1 DFQATT and CDR2 SNEGSKA (reference sequence). The CDR3 consists of 14 residues. The trim removed 2 bases at V and 2 bases at J, leaving 3 bases unmatched. The CDR3 loop reads CSARLAGNTDTQYF. CDR3 in DNA: TGCAGTGCTAGACTAGCGGGCAACACAGATACGCAGTATTTT.

With regard to this clonotype: Its ends do not fully match the called genes, so a read error is possible. The genes are TRBV20-1 and TRBJ2-6, with 10 bases that match TRBD1. Germline V gene sequence: CDR1 DFQATT, CDR2 SNEGSKA (reference sequence). The CDR3 is 18 residues long. The chain's CDR3 is CCARDTGTGESGANVLTF. CDR3 in DNA: TGCTGTGCTAGGGATACCGGGACAGGGGAGTCTGGGGCCAACGTCCTGACTTTC.

This clonotype was observed at least ten times. The genes are TRBV24-1 and TRBJ1-4; D call uncertain. Trimming left V 1 base short and J 7 bases short, with 3 bases between. This CDR3 contains 12 residues. The germline CDR1 and CDR2 sequences are KGHDR and SFDVKD. CDR3 residues: CATSDLGEKLFF. The CDR3 DNA reads TGTGCCACCAGTGATTTAGGTGAAAAACTGTTTTTT.

In its sample, this clonotype was seen many times. The gene calls are TRBV29-1 and TRBJ2-7, with D perhaps assigned TRBD1 or TRBD2 (6 bases each). The CDR3 is made up of 12 amino acids. Germline lookup yields CDR1 SQVTM and CDR2 ANQGSEA. Trimming pared 7 bases from V and 2 bases from J, leaving 12 bases between. DNA for the CDR3: TGCAGCGGGGGGGCAGGACCCTACGAGCAGTACTTC. Translation: CSGGAGPYEQYF.

This clonotype was counted many times. The chain recombines TRBV4-3 with TRBJ2-7; D unclear. CDR1 and CDR2 (germline): LGHNA, YSLEER. V was shortened by 0 bases and J by 3 bases, with 9 bases between the two germline ends. The CDR3 sequence is 14 residues long. The DNA for the CDR3 is TGCGCCAGCAGCCAAGAAAAACGGAGCTACGAGCAGTACTTC. Amino acid sequence: CASSQEKRSYEQYF.

The V and J genes are TRBV7-6 and TRBJ2-7; 8 bases match TRBD1. The CDR3 sequence is 15 residues long. Germline V gene sequence: CDR1 SGHVS, CDR2 FNYEAQ. With 5 bases clipped from V and 2 bases from J, the junction kept 8 bases outside the gene matches. The CDR3, as DNA: TGTGCCAGCAGCCTAGGACAGGGACAGGCCTACGAGCAGTACTTC. Its protein product is CASSLGQGQAYEQYF.

V and J are TRBV12-3 or TRBV12-4 and TRBJ2-3; D remains unclear. The CDR3 has 13 residues. V gave up 8 bases and J gave up 1 base, with 10 bases separating them. For the CDR3, the DNA is TGTGCCAGCGGACGCAGAGGCACAGATACGCAGTATTTT. Protein product: CASGRRGTDTQYF.

This clonotype was seen many times. The CDR3 DNA follows: TGTGCCAGCAGACCCGACAGGGGAACTGGAAACACCATATATTTT. This gives the protein CASRPDRGTGNTIYF. V usage is TRBV12-3 or TRBV12-4 and J usage is TRBJ1-3; 8 bases fit TRBD1. The junction had 6 bases not matched to a gene; V was cut back by 6 bases and J by 2 bases. The CDR3 spans 15 residues.

The table lists this clonotype with many counts. The V call is TRBV20-1, the J call TRBJ1-4; D ambiguous. V was clipped by 1 base and J by 8 bases, with 11 bases between them. Germline V CDR1 and CDR2: DFQATT, SNEGSKA (reference sequence). This CDR3 spans 13 amino acids. The CDR3 coding sequence is TGCAGTGCTAGAGGGGTGTCTAGCGAAAAACTGTTTTTT. Its translation is CSARGVSSEKLFF.

This clonotype was counted ten times or more. The V gene is TRBV7-9, the J gene TRBJ1-4; the match to TRBD1 covers 9 bases. J lost 7 bases, V lost 0 bases, and 3 bases had no gene match. Germline CDR1 reads SEHNR; CDR2 reads FQNEAQ (reference sequence). The CDR3 spans 15 residues. The CDR3 sequence is CASSLAGTGSEKLFF. CDR3 DNA sequence: TGTGCCAGCAGCTTAGCCGGGACAGGGAGTGAAAAACTGTTTTTT.

This clonotype was seen many times. The chain recombines TRBV5-4 with TRBJ2-3; 14 nucleotides match TRBD2. V gave up 4 bases and J gave up 3 bases; unmatched junction bases: 4. Germline V gives CDR1 SGHNT, CDR2 YYREEE (reference sequence). This CDR3 comprises 16 residues. The CDR3 here is CASSTGTSGGTDTQYF. The CDR3 DNA is TGTGCCAGCAGCACCGGGACTAGCGGGGGTACAGATACGCAGTATTTT.

This clonotype was counted ten times or more. V gene TRBV9 combines with J gene TRBJ2-1; weak D call: TRBD2 (5 bases). The CDR3 extends over 16 amino acids. V was cut by 2 bases and J by 5 bases, with 17 bases left in between. The germline V gene encodes CDR1 SGDLS and CDR2 YYNGEE. The DNA for the CDR3 is TGTGCCAGCAGCGTTAGTCCCCAGCGGAGGAACAATGAGCAGTTCTTC. This encodes CASSVSPQRRNNEQFF.

This clonotype was counted many times. The V and J genes are TRBV10-3 and TRBJ2-1, with TRBD2 matching 7 bases. The V gene's germline CDR1 is ENHRY and CDR2 SYGVKD. The CDR3 length is 15 residues. V shed 6 bases and J 5 bases; nucleotides not matched to a gene: 10. In DNA form, the CDR3 reads TGTGCCATCAGGGAAACTGGGAGGGAACACAATGAGCAGTTCTTC. It yields the protein CAIRETGREHNEQFF.

This clonotype has a count of ten or more. This rearrangement joins TRBV6-5 to TRBJ1-5; D unresolved. The V end lost 2 bases, the J end lost 3 bases, and 14 bases lay between the germline ends. The CDR3 totals 16 residues. From germline, CDR1 is MNHEY and CDR2 SVGAGI. In DNA, the CDR3 is TGTGCCAGCAGTTACGCCCTAATTCGGGACAATCAGCCCCAGCATTTT. Its protein is CASSYALIRDNQPQHF.

This clonotype was seen a handful of times. The CDR3 loop reads CASSRRGGYGDTEAFF. CDR3 DNA: TGTGCCAGCAGCCGAAGAGGGGGTTACGGGGACACTGAAGCTTTCTTT. This chain uses TRBV27 with TRBJ1-1, with a possible D match to TRBD1 (6 bases). The CDR3 is 16 amino acids. V was clipped by 6 bases and J by 3 bases, with 20 bases between them. Germline V gene data show CDR1 as MNHEY and CDR2 as SMNVEV (reference sequence).

This clonotype was seen ten or more times. The chain uses TRBV28 and TRBJ2-7; TRBD2 agrees at 7 bases. V gave up 3 bases and J gave up 7 bases; unmatched junction bases: 9. Germline values: CDR1 MDHEN, CDR2 SYDVKM. The CDR3 extends over 14 amino acids. The CDR3 region has the DNA TGTGCCAGCAGTTTGGGAGGGAGGACGGGAGAGCAGTACTTC. Translating gives CASSLGGRTGEQYF.

In this sample, this clonotype turned up many times. V is TRBV6-5 and J is TRBJ2-1; D gene ambiguous. CDR1 is MNHEY and CDR2 is SVGAGI in the germline V gene. The CDR3 runs 12 residues. The V and J ends lost 0 bases and 9 bases respectively, with 6 bases between them. CDR3 in amino acids: CASSYSNREQFF. CDR3 bases: TGTGCCAGCAGTTACTCAAACCGTGAGCAGTTCTTC.

V is TRBV5-1 and J is TRBJ2-5, with TRBD1 matching 9 bases. CDR1 is SGHRS and CDR2 is YFSETQ in the germline V gene. With V trimmed by 9 bases and J by 4 bases, 10 bases remained unmatched. The CDR3 has 14 residues. In DNA, the CDR3 is TGCGCCACCAGGTTACAGGGGGCACCAGAGACCCAGTACTTC. Protein product: CATRLQGAPETQYF.

This clonotype was counted many times. For the CDR3, the DNA is TGTGCCAGCAGCTTAGGGGCGGGGGGGCCTGAGCAGTTCTTC. This translates into CASSLGAGGPEQFF. The V gene is TRBV7-2, the J gene TRBJ2-1; 9 bases fit TRBD2. This CDR3 contains 14 residues. Trimming took 1 base from V and 9 from J; bases not matched to a gene: 4. Germline V CDR1 and CDR2: SGHTA, FQGNSA.

The V and J genes are TRBV6-5 and TRBJ2-1; 11 nucleotides agree with TRBD2. This CDR3 is 19 amino acids long. Looked up from germline, CDR1 is MNHEY and CDR2 is SVGAGI. The V segment lost 0 bases and the J segment 2 bases; nucleotides outside the gene matches: 9. CDR3 sequence (DNA): TGTGCCAGCAGTTACTCCTATGGACATAGCGGGGGGGCCTACAATGAGCAGTTCTTC. Protein product: CASSYSYGHSGGAYNEQFF.

In its sample, this clonotype was seen many times. This chain connects TRBV20-1 to TRBJ1-6, with D possibly TRBD1 on 6 matching bases. The V end lost 5 bases, the J end lost 4 bases, and 12 bases lay between the germline ends. The CDR3 length is 14 residues. In germline, CDR1 is DFQATT, CDR2 SNEGSKA (reference sequence). The CDR3 is CSARDIEYNSPLHF. The CDR3 region has the DNA TGCAGTGCTCGGGACATAGAATATAATTCACCCCTCCACTTT.

V gene TRBV20-1 combines with J gene TRBJ1-2; no clear D gene. V lost 4 bases and J 5 bases, leaving 20 bases between the germline ends. CDR3 length: 15 residues. Germline V lookup: CDR1 DFQATT, CDR2 SNEGSKA (reference sequence). In DNA form, the CDR3 reads TGCAGTGCTACCCTTCAGGAGAGTGGGGAGTATGGCTACACCTTC. Its translation is CSATLQESGEYGYTF.

This clonotype was recorded at least ten times. The V gene is TRBV24-1, the J gene TRBJ2-7, with 8 nucleotides matching TRBD2. J lost 2 bases, V lost 1 base, and 3 bases had no gene match. CDR1 is KGHDR and CDR2 is SFDVKD in the germline V gene. CDR3 length equals 15 residues. Here the CDR3 reads CATSDFAGGAYEQYF. The CDR3 coding sequence is TGTGCCACCAGTGATTTCGCGGGAGGTGCCTACGAGCAGTACTTC.

In its sample, this clonotype was seen many times. The rearrangement uses TRBV7-2 and TRBJ2-7, with D possibly being TRBD1 (5 bases). The germline V and J ends were trimmed by 0 bases and 4 bases, with 13 bases remaining between them. Germline lookup yields CDR1 SGHTA and CDR2 FQGNSA. This CDR3 comprises 15 residues. CDR3 sequence: CASSLAWGAVYEQYF. Written as DNA, the CDR3 is TGTGCCAGCAGCTTAGCTTGGGGCGCGGTATACGAGCAGTACTTC.